This is a list of T cell receptor beta chains from one sample in a study of T cell clonotyping in hematopoietic cell transplantation. Profiled with immunoSEQ multiplex PCR; TCRdb holds only in-frame clones, not every one. The sample holds 65,000 to 80,000 clones; 96% are singletons and the top ten take approximately 1.8%. The material sequenced was peripheral blood mononuclear cells, taken before stem cell transplant. Receptor source: a woman aged 45-60 years with acute myeloid leukemia. Some clones in this sample may be carry-over from other donors' samples. Each CDR3 is given with its conserved first and last residue.

TRBV5-1 CASSLAAREDQYF
TRBV6-5 CASSYSGLAGTGELFF
TRBV6-6 CASRRASGNTIYF
TRBV6-6 CAIPSATGELFF
TRBV2 CASNQPWGTGHGYTF
TRBV5-1 CASSSAQGVQDGYTF
TRBV4-1 CASSQGGTSPLHF
TRBV19 CASSPPRGYYEQYF
TRBV5-4 CASSLGRDFSYEQYF
TRBV6-5 CASSYAENSPLHF
TRBV27 CASAGAGYGYTF